Shown below are 13 T cell receptor beta chains from a single sample sequenced in a study of shared clonotypes between healthy human individuals. Generated by immunoSEQ multiplex PCR, the TCRdb table keeps only in-frame clones and is missing some. The sample has 2 million to 2.5 million clones; approximately 93% are singletons. The sequenced sample was naive CD4+ T cells from PBMCs. Noted subset: CD45RA+ positively selected. The receptors shown here come from a man aged 18 to 29 in good health. Some clones in this sample may be carry-over from other donors' samples.

With respect to this clone: At the DNA level, this CDR3 is encoded by other sequences in the same sample as well. This chain connects TRBV28 to TRBJ1-5; D call uncertain. Trimming stripped 2 bases from V and 3 bases from J, with 5 bases between. The CDR3 runs 13 residues. Germline V gene lookup returns CDR1 MDHEN and CDR2 SYDVKM. CDR3 sequence: CASSLGSNQPQHF. CDR3 bases: TGTGCCAGCAGTTTAGGGTCCAATCAGCCCCAGCATTTT. The full variable domain, its missing parts supplied by reference TRBV28 and TRBJ1-5, is DVKVTQSSRYLVKRTGEKVFLECVQDMDHENMFWYRQDPGLGLRLIYFSYDVKMKEKGDIPEGYSVSREKKERFSLILESASTNQTSMYLCASSLGSNQPQHFGDGTRLSIL.

The rearrangement joins TRBV11-1 to TRBJ1-1, with D uncertain. Germline CDR1 reads SGHAT; CDR2 reads FQDESV (reference sequence). V dropped 4 bases and J dropped 4 bases, with 16 bases sitting between them. This CDR3 region has 15 residues. The DNA for the CDR3 is TGTGCCAGCAGCTCCGGGGAGGCCCTCCTCACTGAAGCTTTCTTT. Protein: CASSSGEALLTEAFF.

The chain carries TRBV4-1 and TRBJ2-5, with D possibly matching TRBD1 (6 bases). V dropped 1 base and J dropped 4 bases, with 13 bases sitting between them. Germline V gene lookup returns CDR1 MGHRA and CDR2 YSYEKL. This CDR3 has 15 residues. In DNA, the CDR3 is TGCGCCAGCAGCCAAGGGGGGCGCCGGCGAGAGACCCAGTACTTC. This encodes CASSQGGRRRETQYF.

The V and J genes are TRBV18 and TRBJ2-2, with a tentative D call TRBD1 (6 bases). CDR3 length: 16 amino acids. The ends were cut back, 5 bases at V and 0 bases at J, with 13 bases in the middle. The V gene's germline CDR1 is KGHSH and CDR2 LQKENI. CDR3 bases: TGTGCCAGCTCATGGACAGACTCCGCGAACACCGGGGAGCTGTTTTTT. It codes for CASSWTDSANTGELFF.

The chain links TRBV5-1 to TRBJ2-3, with 13 positions matching TRBD2. After removal of 5 bases from V and 1 base from J, the junction contained 16 bases not matched to a gene. There are 20 residues in the CDR3. Germline CDR1 reads SGHRS; CDR2 reads YFSETQ. The CDR3 nucleotides are TGCGCCAGCAGGCTGGACGGCAGGACTAGCGGGAGATGGGGCACAGATACGCAGTATTTT. Protein product: CASRLDGRTSGRWGTDTQYF.

CDR3 in amino acids: CASSPTRGGETQYF. The CDR3 region has the DNA TGTGCCAGCAGCCCCACCCGGGGAGGGGAGACCCAGTACTTC. The chain recombines TRBV6-5 with TRBJ2-5, with 7 bases that match TRBD2. In germline, CDR1 is MNHEY, CDR2 SVGAGI. The CDR3 loop spans 14 amino acids. Trimming cost V 6 bases and J 5 bases; bases outside gene matches: 9.

The chain links TRBV14 to TRBJ1-2; 7 nucleotides match TRBD1. This CDR3 region has 14 residues. Unmatched junction bases numbered 9, after V lost 4 bases and J lost 7 bases. Germline CDR1 is SGHDN and CDR2 is FVKESK. The CDR3 is CASSRQTGVFGYTF. The CDR3 coding sequence is TGTGCCAGCAGCCGCCAAACAGGGGTATTTGGCTACACCTTC.

The chain combines TRBV4-2 with TRBJ1-1, with 7 bases fitting TRBD1. The germline V gene encodes CDR1 LGHNA and CDR2 YNFKEQ. Trimming took 1 base from V and 3 from J; bases not matched to a gene: 2. The CDR3 contains 14 residues. The CDR3 sequence: CASSQARGYTEAFF. The CDR3 region has the DNA TGTGCCAGCAGCCAAGCCAGGGGGTACACTGAAGCTTTCTTT.

About this clone: Other DNA sequences in this specimen translate into the identical CDR3. This sequence joins TRBV5-1 and TRBJ2-5; the match to TRBD1 covers 8 bases. V dropped 0 bases and J dropped 5; count of bases not matched to a gene: 6. The CDR3 length is 15 residues. Germline-derived CDR1 and CDR2 are SGHRS and YFSETQ. The CDR3 sequence is CASSLAAGGRETQYF. DNA for the CDR3: TGCGCCAGCAGCTTGGCAGCAGGGGGCCGTGAGACCCAGTACTTC. Variable domain in full (rest from reference TRBV5-1 and TRBJ2-5): KAGVTQTPRYLIKTRGQQVTLSCSPISGHRSVSWYQQTPGQGLQFLFEYFSETQRNKGNFPGRFSGRQFSNSRSEMNVSTLELGDSALYLCASSLAAGGRETQYFGPGTRLLVL.

The chain uses TRBV12-5 and TRBJ2-1; 11 bases are shared with TRBD2. The V gene's germline CDR1 is LGHNT and CDR2 FRNRAP. V lost 3 bases, J lost 6 bases, and 13 bases stayed unmatched. The CDR3 is 18 amino acids. The CDR3 region is CASGFESLAGVLANEQFF. CDR3 DNA: TGTGCTAGTGGTTTCGAGTCACTAGCGGGAGTTTTAGCCAATGAGCAGTTCTTC.

Details on this clone: The same CDR3 is also encoded by other DNA sequences in this sample. The chain recombines TRBV7-2 with TRBJ1-1, with D hard to call. The germline V and J ends were trimmed by 0 bases and 5 bases, with 7 bases remaining between them. CDR1 is SGHTA and CDR2 is FQGNSA in the germline V gene. CDR3 length: 13 residues. Here the CDR3 DNA reads TGTGCCAGCAGCTTAGCGCGAGGGACTGAAGCTTTCTTT. Protein sequence: CASSLARGTEAFF.

The chain employs TRBV6-1 and TRBJ2-7, with 10 positions matching TRBD2. This CDR3 is built from 16 residues. V shed 3 bases and J 6 bases; nucleotides not matched to a gene: 11. Germline V gives CDR1 MNHNS, CDR2 SASEGT. The CDR3 sequence is CASSELRASGSGEQYF. The CDR3 DNA reads TGTGCCAGCAGTGAGCTTCGGGCTAGCGGGAGTGGCGAGCAGTACTTC.

The genes are TRBV7-3 and TRBJ2-7; D may match TRBD1 or TRBD2 (5 bases each). CDR3 size: 15 residues. From germline, CDR1 is SGHTA and CDR2 FQGTGA. The ends were cut back, 0 bases at V and 9 bases at J, with 18 bases in the middle. CDR3 DNA: TGTGCCAGCAGCTTAACCCGGGACGATCGGATGGGGCAGTACTTC. Protein: CASSLTRDDRMGQYF. Full variable domain (outside the CDR3, taken from reference TRBV7-3 and TRBJ2-7): GAGVSQTPSNKVTEKGKYVELRCDPISGHTALYWYRQSLGQGPEFLIYFQGTGAADDSGLPNDRFFAVRPEGSVSTLKIQRTERGDSAVYLCASSLTRDDRMGQYFGPGTRLTVT.